The 12 T cell receptor beta chains listed next were all sequenced from one sample in a study of response to subunit inactivated influenza vaccine. A single record per CDR3 protein comes from TCRdb applying MiXCR to the RT-PCR reads. The sample records about 570,000 distinct CDR3 sequences, about 11% being singletons. The same data also went into a second study, on T cells expressing NK-cell markers. As that report states: A 5'RACE template switching approach incorporating UMIs was used to make TCR beta cDNA.

Specimen: PBMCs from blood, collected on the day of vaccination. The source is a man between 45 and 60 years old who received an inactivated influenza vaccine.

This clonotype was observed a few times. V usage is TRBV9 and J usage is TRBJ2-5; 10 nucleotides match TRBD1. J was trimmed by 3 bases and V by 4 bases; bases with no gene match: 15. CDR1 SGDLS and CDR2 YYNGEE come from the germline V gene. CDR3 length equals 18 residues. This CDR3 reads CASSYPPGGQGVKETQYF. CDR3 coding DNA: TGTGCCAGCAGCTACCCCCCCGGCGGACAGGGGGTAAAAGAGACCCAGTACTTC.

The CDR3 is CASSLGTDASVETQYF. CDR3 coding DNA: TGCGCCAGCAGCCTCGGGACAGACGCCAGCGTAGAGACCCAGTACTTC. The chain is built from TRBV4-3 and TRBJ2-5; 7 nucleotides line up with TRBD1. CDR3 size: 16 residues. Per germline, CDR1 LGHNA and CDR2 YSLEER. With 4 bases clipped from V and 4 bases from J, the junction kept 12 bases outside the gene matches.

This clonotype was found a few times. The V gene is TRBV6-1, the J gene TRBJ2-4, with D possibly matching TRBD1 (6 bases). The V end was cut by 6 bases, the J end by 0 bases, with 18 bases between. CDR1 is MNHNS, CDR2 SASEGT, per germline. The CDR3 spans 17 residues. The CDR3 region is CASSQKQGKLAKNIQYF. As DNA, the CDR3 is TGTGCCAGCAGCCAAAAGCAGGGGAAGTTAGCCAAAAACATTCAGTACTTC.

The chain couples TRBV4-3 to TRBJ1-2; TRBD1 matches at 8 bases. The junction had 5 bases not matched to a gene; V was cut back by 4 bases and J by 4 bases. The CDR3 runs to 14 residues. Germline CDR1 and CDR2: LGHNA and YSLEER. CDR3 sequence reads: CASSPDRAAYGYTF. In DNA, the CDR3 is TGCGCCAGCAGCCCGGACAGGGCGGCCTATGGCTACACCTTC.

The chain carries TRBV7-3 and TRBJ2-3; TRBD2 matches at 9 bases. The CDR3 totals 13 residues. The germline V gene has CDR1 SGHTA and CDR2 FQGTGA. The junction had 3 bases not matched to a gene; V was cut back by 5 bases and J by 6 bases. The DNA of the CDR3 is TGTGCCAGCAGCCACGGACTAGCGGATACGCAGTATTTT. Translating gives CASSHGLADTQYF.

This clonotype was seen only a few times. The chain recombines TRBV21-1 with TRBJ2-1. TRBV21-1 constitutes a pseudogene. The CDR3 runs 11 residues. The CDR3 DNA follows: TGTGCCAGCAGCAAAGCGGGTGAGCAGTTCTTC. Its protein is CASSKAGEQFF.

This clonotype was detected only a few times. J is TRBJ2-2 and V is TRBV20-1, with 9 nucleotides matching TRBD1. The CDR3 runs 14 residues. V shed 6 bases and J 4 bases; nucleotides not matched to a gene: 6. From germline, CDR1 is DFQATT and CDR2 SNEGSKA (reference sequence). The CDR3: CSATGQGGTGELFF. The DNA of the CDR3 is TGCAGTGCAACGGGACAGGGTGGCACCGGGGAGCTGTTTTTT.

The DNA of the CDR3 is TGCGCCAGCAGCCCAGTAGCGGGAGGCACCGGGGAGCTGTTTTTT. Translating gives CASSPVAGGTGELFF. The gene calls are TRBV5-1 and TRBJ2-2, with 10 bases that match TRBD2. The CDR3 runs to 15 residues. V lost 4 bases to trimming and J lost 4 bases; unmatched junction nucleotides: 4. The germline gives CDR1 SGHRS, CDR2 YFSETQ.

The chain joins TRBV18 to TRBJ2-1; D is unresolved. Germline CDR1 is KGHSH and CDR2 is LQKENI. The CDR3 runs 11 residues. Trimming cost V 5 bases and J 7 bases, with 6 bases left between them. CDR3 sequence: CASSTRNEQFF. CDR3 nucleotide sequence: TGTGCCAGCTCAACAAGGAATGAGCAGTTCTTC.

V and J are TRBV7-9 and TRBJ2-5, with D possibly matching TRBD2 (6 bases). Germline V lookup: CDR1 SEHNR, CDR2 FQNEAQ (reference sequence). With 4 bases removed from V and 2 bases from J, the gap between germline ends came to 14 bases. The CDR3 has 15 amino acids. CDR3: CASSYAGLGQETQYF. The CDR3 DNA reads as TGTGCCAGCAGCTACGCGGGACTGGGGCAAGAGACCCAGTACTTC.

This clonotype was recorded a few times. The genes are TRBV12-3 or TRBV12-4 and TRBJ2-1; TRBD2 matches 9 bases. Losses at the gene ends were 6 bases for V and 4 bases for J; bases not matched to a gene: 7. The CDR3 length is 15 residues. The CDR3 sequence: CASSTRLAEYNEQFF. In nucleotides, the CDR3 is TGTGCCAGCAGCACTAGACTAGCGGAGTACAATGAGCAGTTCTTC.

The V call is TRBV20-1, the J call TRBJ2-1; TRBD2 agrees at 9 bases. J gave up 5 bases and V 3 bases, and 8 bases lay outside the gene matches. The CDR3 is made up of 15 amino acids. Germline-derived CDR1 and CDR2 are DFQATT and SNEGSKA (reference sequence). CDR3 coding DNA: TGCAGTGCTAGCACCGGGACTAGCAGACACAATGAGCAGTTCTTC. Translating it yields CSASTGTSRHNEQFF.